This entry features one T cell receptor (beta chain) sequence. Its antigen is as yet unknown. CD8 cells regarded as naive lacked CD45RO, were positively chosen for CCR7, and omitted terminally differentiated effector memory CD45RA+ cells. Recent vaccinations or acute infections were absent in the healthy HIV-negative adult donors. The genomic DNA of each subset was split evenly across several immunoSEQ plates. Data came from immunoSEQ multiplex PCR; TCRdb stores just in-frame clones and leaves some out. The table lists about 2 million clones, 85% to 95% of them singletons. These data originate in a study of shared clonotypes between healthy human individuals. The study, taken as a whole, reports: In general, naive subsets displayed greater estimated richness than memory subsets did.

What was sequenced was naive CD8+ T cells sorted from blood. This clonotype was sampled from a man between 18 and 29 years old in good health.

CDR3 in DNA: TGCGCCAGCAGCCCGAGGGCAGGGCCCGTTTACAATGAGCAGTTCTTC. Translated, it gives CASSPRAGPVYNEQFF. The chain carries TRBV10-1 and TRBJ2-1, with D perhaps given as TRBD1 or TRBD2 (5 bases each). CDR1 and CDR2 (germline): WNHNN, SYGVQD (reference sequence). The V end lost 6 bases, the J end lost 4 bases, and 19 bases lay between the germline ends. This CDR3 has 16 amino acids.